The TCR beta chain described here comes from a study of cytomegalovirus exposure and HLA in healthy donors. The data were produced by immunoSEQ multiplex PCR, yet TCRdb's version contains in-frame clones alone and is incomplete. The sample records approximately 300,000 clones, approximately 90% being singletons. Per the germline V gene, CDR1 is SNHLY and CDR2 is FYNNEI. CDR3 length: 16 amino acids. Trimming removed 6 bases from V and 0 bases from J, with 17 bases in between. The sample comprised PBMCs. The sequence came from a woman aged 18-35 years in good health and CMV-seronegative. This chain uses TRBV2 with TRBJ1-2, with D perhaps matching TRBD1 (5 bases). The DNA of the CDR3 is TGTGCCAGCAGCGCACCCCGGGACTCCGCTAACTATGGCTACACCTTC. Protein product: CASSAPRDSANYGYTF.